Only a few counts were recorded for the clone carrying this TCR beta chain. The antigen remains undetermined. The data are from a study of T cells in Graves' hyperthyroidism and ophthalmopathy. Study-wide results and limits: Most clonotypes expanded in thyroid above 0.001 were likewise present in blood.

PBMCs were obtained from 10 ml fresh peripheral blood. It was RNA transcripts that yielded the amplified TCR beta CDR3 regions. In the first-round RT-PCR of the TCR CDR3, the HTBI primer set was used. MiXCR, applied by TCRdb to the multiplex PCR reads, yields one record per CDR3 protein. In the table there are 410,000 or so distinct CDR3 sequences, roughly 15% of which are singletons. Material for sequencing was blood. The sequence came from a young man with Graves' ophthalmopathy.

CDR3 DNA sequence: TGTGCCAGCAGGGATTCTGGAAACACCATATATTTT. It is translated as CASRDSGNTIYF. The chain joins TRBV2 to TRBJ1-3; D call uncertain. The CDR3 has 12 amino acids. V was trimmed by 6 bases and J by 1 base, leaving 4 bases between them. Germline CDR1 and CDR2: SNHLY and FYNNEI.